This T cell receptor (beta chain) was obtained from a study of blood T cell repertoires in COVID-19 (dated by TCRdb to the early 2020s). With respect to the entire study: The collaborator samples originated in the United States, Italy and Spain and spanned the acute and convalescent phases of COVID-19. The prospective study material was composed of cDNA or gDNA derived from T cells, B-cell-depleted T cells, or PBMCs. Deeply sampled blood TCRbeta repertoires from subjects exposed to, actively infected with, or recovered from COVID-19 were included in the dataset. The repertoires were released in a freely available public database intended as a resource for research on the immune response to SARS-CoV-2. The samples were drawn from the first 160 participants of the ongoing ImmuneRACE study and from over 950 subjects provided by 6 global collaborators. Sample metadata almost always included a de-identified subject ID, COVID-19 status, age in years and sex. HLA class I and class II types, where available, came from metadata supplied by the sample provider rather than from assay-based typing.

The immunoSEQ Assay, a bias-controlled multiplex PCR, was used to amplify TCRbeta CDR3 regions from genomic DNA. The authors processed their data as follows. Within the assay, amplification of reference gene primers was used to estimate how many nucleated cells each sample contained. Sequence reads were collapsed and filtered to measure the absolute abundance of every unique TCRbeta CDR3 rearrangement. For each sample, productive Simpson clonality was calculated as the square root of Simpson's diversity index across productive rearrangements. This immuneACCESS table, as held by TCRdb, lists in-frame sequences with V and J called but not all clones. Of the missing ones, under half trace to an unresolved V gene in checked studies; the others have no known cause. D and trimming come from the DNA, and the V and J calls and clone size come from that table. Across this sample there are about 250,000 clones, with around 89% seen only once. The ten biggest clones cover roughly 0.8% of the sample.

Trimming takes 6 bases from V and 6 bases from J, and the germline ends sit 17 bases apart. From a lookup of the germline V gene, CDR1 and CDR2 are MNHEY and SVGAGI. The CDR3, cysteine through phenylalanine, is 15 amino acids long. Of all the DNA, just the CDR3 is kept, 45 bases in frame from base 1. Paper-wide results and their limitations: How much clinical and demographic metadata was included differed by source and by participant, and the metadata was provided uncurated.

Turning to this clone: Which antigen it targets is not known. Per-base quality was not reported, and no clone a single base away is much larger than it.

The collaborating institutions used their own protocols to collect whole blood in K2EDTA tubes. Collaborator samples were shipped for TCRbeta analysis as frozen whole blood, isolated PBMCs, or DNA extracted from either sample type. Material: peripheral blood. The source is a man younger than 45 with acute or convalescent COVID-19. The chain uses TRBV6-5 and TRBJ2-2; a tentative D call is TRBD2 (6 bases match). The nucleotide sequence is TGTGCCAGCAGGCCCACCCGGGGGAGCGCCGGGGAGCTGTTTTTT. Its amino acids are CASRPTRGSAGELFF.